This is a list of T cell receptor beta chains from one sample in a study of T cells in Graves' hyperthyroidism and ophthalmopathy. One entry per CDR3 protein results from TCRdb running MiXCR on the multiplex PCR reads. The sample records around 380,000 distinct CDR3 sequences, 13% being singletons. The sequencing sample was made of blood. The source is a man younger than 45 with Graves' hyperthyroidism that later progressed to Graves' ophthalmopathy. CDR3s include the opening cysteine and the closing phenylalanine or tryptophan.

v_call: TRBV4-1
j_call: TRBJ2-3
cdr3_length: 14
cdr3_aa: CASSQERGRDTQYF

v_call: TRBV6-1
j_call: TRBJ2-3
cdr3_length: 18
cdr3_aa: CASSRTSGGISGTDTQYF

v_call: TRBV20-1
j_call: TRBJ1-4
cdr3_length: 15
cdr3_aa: CSGVFWGLGDEKLFF

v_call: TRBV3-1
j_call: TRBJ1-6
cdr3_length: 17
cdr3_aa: CASSQFGSSSYNSPLHF

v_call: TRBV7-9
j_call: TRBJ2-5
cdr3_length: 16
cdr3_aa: CASSLYGTVVEETQYF

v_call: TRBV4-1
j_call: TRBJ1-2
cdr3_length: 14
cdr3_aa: CASSQDDRGNGYTF

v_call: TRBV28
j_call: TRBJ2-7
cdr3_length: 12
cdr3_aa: CASRPNRGKQYF

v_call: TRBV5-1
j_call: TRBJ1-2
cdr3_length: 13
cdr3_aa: CASSLRDRGGYTF

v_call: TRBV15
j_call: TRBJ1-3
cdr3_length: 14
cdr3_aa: CATSSRPAGNTIYF

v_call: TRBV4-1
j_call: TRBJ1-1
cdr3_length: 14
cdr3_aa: CASSQVSANTEAFF

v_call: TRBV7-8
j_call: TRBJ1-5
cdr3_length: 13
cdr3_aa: CASSLWRNQPQHF

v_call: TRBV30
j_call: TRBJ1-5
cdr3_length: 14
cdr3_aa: CAWNPGQGNQPQHF

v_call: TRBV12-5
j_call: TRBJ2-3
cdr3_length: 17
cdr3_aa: CASGLVVSGGARDTQYF

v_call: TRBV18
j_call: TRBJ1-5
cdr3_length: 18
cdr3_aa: CASSPSWGPGRSNQPQHF

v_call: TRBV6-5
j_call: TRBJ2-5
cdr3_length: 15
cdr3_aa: CASSYSGRYQETQYF

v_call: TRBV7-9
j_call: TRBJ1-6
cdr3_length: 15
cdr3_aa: CASSQASGGYSPLHF

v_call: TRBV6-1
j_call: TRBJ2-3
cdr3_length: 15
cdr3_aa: CASRNRTSCTDTQYF

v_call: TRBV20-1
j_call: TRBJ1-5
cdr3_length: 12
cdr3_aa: CSARAPNQPQHF

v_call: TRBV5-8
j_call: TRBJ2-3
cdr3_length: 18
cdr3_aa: CASSFLLSPRGGSYTQYF

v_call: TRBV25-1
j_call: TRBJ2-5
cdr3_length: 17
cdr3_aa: CASSESRRRRSQETQYF

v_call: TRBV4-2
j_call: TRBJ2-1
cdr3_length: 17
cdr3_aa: CASSQETSGIAYNEQFF

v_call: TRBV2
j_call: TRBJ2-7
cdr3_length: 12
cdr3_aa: CASSGDSYEQYF

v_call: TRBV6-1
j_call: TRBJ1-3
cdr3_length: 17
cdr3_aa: CASSERPVLHSGNTIYF

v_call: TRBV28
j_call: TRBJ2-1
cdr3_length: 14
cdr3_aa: CASARDRGNNEQFF

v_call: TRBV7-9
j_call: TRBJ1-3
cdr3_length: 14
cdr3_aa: CASSFQTVGNTIYF

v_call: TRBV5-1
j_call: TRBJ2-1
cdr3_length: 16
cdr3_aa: CASSLGDSGGYNEQFF

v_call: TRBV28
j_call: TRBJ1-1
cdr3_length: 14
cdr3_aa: CASSPRHPWVDAFF

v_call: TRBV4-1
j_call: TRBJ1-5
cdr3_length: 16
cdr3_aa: CASSQDVAASNQPQHF

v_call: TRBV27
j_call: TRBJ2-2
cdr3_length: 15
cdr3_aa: CASSLGRFSTGELFF